The 14 T cell receptor beta chains presented below share a single source sample, sequenced in a study of blood T cells in healthy people across ages. With a J-beta primer mix and a sample-barcoded 5' primer, a second PCR ran roughly 6 to 11 cycles. From the 5' RACE reads, TCRdb called clonotypes with MiXCR, one entry per CDR3 protein. The table has about 1.8 million distinct CDR3 sequences, approximately 50% seen once. Sequenced: blood. These receptors all stem from a woman in her 40s in good health.

V usage is TRBV5-1 and J usage is TRBJ1-2, with D maybe TRBD1 (6 bases). Trimming took off 2 bases at V and 3 bases at J, with 14 bases between the two ends. Germline V gene sequence: CDR1 SGHRS, CDR2 YFSETQ. The CDR3 extends over 15 amino acids. CDR3 amino acids: CASSFGGQTYYGYTF. DNA for the CDR3: TGCGCCAGCAGCTTTGGCGGACAGACCTACTATGGCTACACCTTC.

The rearrangement joins TRBV7-2 to TRBJ2-7; TRBD2 agrees at 8 bases. Per the germline V gene, CDR1 is SGHTA and CDR2 is FQGNSA. With 4 bases clipped from V and 6 bases from J, the junction kept 11 bases outside the gene matches. This CDR3 contains 15 residues. This CDR3 reads CASSWRPGLGGEQYF. The CDR3 DNA is TGTGCCAGCAGCTGGAGGCCGGGACTAGGCGGCGAGCAGTACTTC. The whole variable domain, remainder taken from reference TRBV7-2 and TRBJ2-7, is GAGVSQSPSNKVTEKGKDVELRCDPISGHTALYWYRQSLGQGLEFLIYFQGNSAPDKSGLPSDRFSAERTGGSVSTLTIQRTQQEDSAVYLCASSWRPGLGGEQYFGPGTRLTVT.

This sequence joins TRBV24-1 and TRBJ2-3; D unclear. Germline CDR1 KGHDR, CDR2 SFDVKD. V lost 6 bases to trimming and J lost 2 bases, with 14 bases between them. The length of the CDR3 is 15 residues. The CDR3 nucleotides read TGTGCCACCAGTCTCGGCAGAATATCCACAGATACGCAGTATTTT. This codes for CATSLGRISTDTQYF.

V is TRBV5-1 and J is TRBJ2-5; no firm D call. The J call may be faulty, since TRBJ2-7 better matches the DNA end. The CDR3 runs to 13 residues. Germline-derived CDR1 and CDR2 are SGHRS and YFSETQ. In DNA form, the CDR3 reads TGCGCCAGCAGCGCGGACGGGCCCTACGAGCAGTACTTC. It translates to CASSADGPYEQYF.

A few counts support this clonotype. The chain links TRBV2 to TRBJ2-5; D is undetermined. Germline V gives CDR1 SNHLY, CDR2 FYNNEI. This CDR3 is built from 14 residues. V was shortened by 4 bases and J by 1 base, with 10 bases between the two germline ends. CDR3 sequence (DNA): TGTGCCAGCAGTGGGTTCAGTCCCCAAGAGACCCAGTACTTC. Translation: CASSGFSPQETQYF. Full variable domain (outside the CDR3, taken from reference TRBV2 and TRBJ2-5): EPEVTQTPSHQVTQMGQEVILRCVPISNHLYFYWYRQILGQKVEFLVSFYNNEISEKSEIFDDQFSVERPDGSNFTLKIRSTKLEDSAMYFCASSGFSPQETQYFGPGTRLLVL.

This clonotype was observed a few times. The chain couples TRBV5-1 to TRBJ2-1; D tentatively reads TRBD1 or TRBD2 (5 bases each). CDR1 is SGHRS, CDR2 YFSETQ, per germline. V was trimmed by 0 bases and J by 5 bases, leaving 9 bases between them. The CDR3 has 14 residues. The CDR3, as DNA: TGCGCCAGCAGCTTGGCGGAGGACAACAATGAGCAGTTCTTC. Encoded protein: CASSLAEDNNEQFF. Combining the CDR3 with reference TRBV5-1 and TRBJ2-1 gives the whole variable domain KAGVTQTPRYLIKTRGQQVTLSCSPISGHRSVSWYQQTPGQGLQFLFEYFSETQRNKGNFPGRFSGRQFSNSRSEMNVSTLELGDSALYLCASSLAEDNNEQFFGPGTRLTVL.

CDR3 sequence: CASSHNRDDTQYF. The DNA of the CDR3 is TGTGCCAGCTCACACAACAGGGACGATACGCAGTATTTT. The chain links TRBV18 to TRBJ2-3, with a tentative D call TRBD1 (6 bases). The CDR3 extends over 13 amino acids. Trimming took off 4 bases at V and 6 bases at J, with 11 bases between the two ends. The germline gives CDR1 KGHSH, CDR2 LQKENI.

The chain combines TRBV27 with TRBJ2-7; the match to TRBD2 covers 11 bases. Germline CDR1 is MNHEY and CDR2 is SMNVEV (reference sequence). The CDR3 covers 15 residues. V dropped 4 bases and J dropped 2; count of bases not matched to a gene: 4. The chain's CDR3 is CASSSLAGVAYEQYF. CDR3 in DNA: TGTGCCAGCAGTTCACTAGCGGGGGTTGCCTACGAGCAGTACTTC.

This clonotype was counted a few times. The chain recombines TRBV27 with TRBJ2-7; tentative D call: TRBD2 (6 bases). Trimming pared 5 bases from V and 4 bases from J, leaving 12 bases between. The CDR3 contains 13 residues. Germline values: CDR1 MNHEY, CDR2 SMNVEV (reference sequence). The CDR3 nucleotides are TGTGCCAGCAGTGCTCTCGCGGGGTACGAGCAGTACTTC. Translating it yields CASSALAGYEQYF.

The chain recombines TRBV10-3 with TRBJ2-6; D ambiguous. This CDR3 is 13 amino acids long. V lost 5 bases and J lost 4, with 6 bases in between. Germline lookup yields CDR1 ENHRY and CDR2 SYGVKD. The CDR3 sequence is CAISRAGANVLTF. CDR3 nucleotide sequence: TGTGCCATCAGTAGGGCCGGGGCCAACGTCCTGACTTTC.

With respect to this clonotype: An end of the junction does not agree with germline; a read error may underlie this. V is TRBV10-3 and J is TRBJ2-4, with TRBD1 as a possible D gene (5 bases). The DNA end is more similar to TRBJ2-7, so the J call may be wrong. Germline-derived CDR1 and CDR2 are ENHRY and SYGVKD. This CDR3 has 16 residues. CDR3 DNA sequence: TGTACCATCAGTGAGTCTGTGATGAAAGGGGCCTACGAGCAGTACTTC. It specifies CTISESVMKGAYEQYF.

This clonotype has just a few counts. The CDR3 protein is CSARDSGSANSGANVLTF. The CDR3 region has the DNA TGCAGTGCTAGAGATTCAGGCAGCGCTAATTCTGGGGCCAACGTCCTGACTTTC. V gene TRBV20-1 combines with J gene TRBJ2-6; D is undetermined. V was pared by 0 bases and J by 1 base, with 16 bases between. Germline V gene sequence: CDR1 DFQATT, CDR2 SNEGSKA (reference sequence). The CDR3 is 18 residues long.

The chain recombines TRBV4-2 with TRBJ2-6; D is possibly TRBD2 (6 bases). V was pared by 0 bases and J by 1 base, with 10 bases between. From germline, CDR1 is LGHNA and CDR2 YNFKEQ. The CDR3 contains 17 residues. Here the CDR3 reads CASSQEGRLSGANVLTF. CDR3 DNA: TGTGCCAGCAGCCAAGAAGGGAGGTTATCTGGGGCCAACGTCCTGACTTTC.

Turning to this clonotype: The germline gene is not matched at one end of the junction; a read error may be the cause. V usage is TRBV6-5 and J usage is TRBJ2-4, with 7 bases that match TRBD2. The CDR3 is 14 residues long. Germline V gene data show CDR1 as MNHEY and CDR2 as SVGAGI. CDR3 coding DNA: TGTGCCAGCAGGAAATTTCCGGGAGGAAACATTCGGTACTTC. Translation: CASRKFPGGNIRYF.